The 28 T cell receptor beta chains listed next were all sequenced from one sample in a study of T cells after yellow fever vaccination. One entry per CDR3 protein results from TCRdb running MiXCR on the 5' RACE reads. The sample has about 550,000 distinct CDR3 sequences, around 21% seen once. Sequences were derived from PBMCs, sampled 15 days after the yellow fever booster vaccination. Receptor source: a young man who received the YFV17D yellow fever vaccine.

The chain carries TRBV4-3 and TRBJ2-7; the D gene could be TRBD1 or TRBD2 (5 bases each). Germline V gives CDR1 LGHNA, CDR2 YSLEER. This CDR3 comprises 16 residues. V dropped 4 bases and J dropped 2 bases, with 18 bases sitting between them. The CDR3 is CASSLPGDAGPYEQYF. The CDR3 DNA sequence: TGCGCCAGCAGCCTACCCGGGGACGCTGGACCCTACGAGCAGTACTTC.

This clonotype came up a few times. The CDR3 here is CASSLTPYEQYF. Written as DNA, the CDR3 is TGTGCCAGCAGTTTGACGCCCTACGAGCAGTACTTC. V is TRBV12-3 or TRBV12-4 and J is TRBJ2-7; D is uncertain. The ends were cut back, 3 bases at V and 2 bases at J, with 5 bases in the middle. The CDR3 spans 12 residues.

This clonotype was counted only a few times. The V and J genes are TRBV28 and TRBJ2-7; perhaps TRBD2 as D (5 bases). V lost 6 bases to trimming and J lost 3 bases, with 15 bases between them. Germline V gene lookup returns CDR1 MDHEN and CDR2 SYDVKM. The CDR3 sequence is 14 residues long. The CDR3: CASRSKDFFYEQYF. In DNA form, the CDR3 reads TGTGCCAGCAGATCGAAGGACTTCTTCTACGAGCAGTACTTC.

The rearrangement links TRBV24-1 to TRBJ2-1, with D perhaps given as TRBD1 or TRBD2 (5 bases each). This CDR3 contains 16 residues. The V and J ends lost 4 bases and 0 bases respectively, with 12 bases between them. The germline V gene has CDR1 KGHDR and CDR2 SFDVKD. This CDR3 reads CATSDGDPSSYNEQFF. CDR3 nucleotides: TGTGCCACCAGTGACGGGGACCCCAGCTCCTACAATGAGCAGTTCTTC.

This clonotype has only a few counts. The V call is TRBV5-1, the J call TRBJ1-4; TRBD1 matches 8 bases. The CDR3 spans 15 residues. V gave up 2 bases and J gave up 5 bases; unmatched junction bases: 5. CDR1 is SGHRS, CDR2 YFSETQ, per germline. Here the CDR3 DNA reads TGCGCCAGCAGCTTAGTAGGACAGGGAAATGAAAAACTGTTTTTT. It codes for CASSLVGQGNEKLFF.

The chain has TRBV10-1 and TRBJ2-1; possibly TRBD2 for D (6 bases). Germline loops: CDR1 WNHNN, CDR2 SYGVQD (reference sequence). This CDR3 is built from 13 residues. V lost 4 bases and J lost 5, with 9 bases in between. The CDR3 is CASSALADNEQFF. The CDR3 nucleotides are TGCGCCAGCAGTGCACTAGCCGACAATGAGCAGTTCTTC.

This clonotype was observed a handful of times. The chain is built from TRBV27 and TRBJ2-7; D ambiguous. CDR3 size: 13 residues. Germline-derived CDR1 and CDR2 are MNHEY and SMNVEV (reference sequence). V shed 5 bases and J shed 5 bases, with 13 bases lying between them. The CDR3 nucleotides are TGTGCCAGCAGTCCGCCAGGATTTGACGAGCAGTACTTC. It is translated as CASSPPGFDEQYF.

The chain uses TRBV6-1 and TRBJ2-2, with D possibly TRBD1 on 6 matching bases. The CDR3 has 13 amino acids. The germline V gene has CDR1 MNHNS and CDR2 SASEGT. The germline V and J ends were trimmed by 7 bases and 7 bases, with 13 bases remaining between them. The CDR3 sequence is CASTIRGFGELFF. The DNA for the CDR3 is TGTGCCAGCACTATCAGGGGTTTCGGGGAGCTGTTTTTT.

V and J are TRBV7-9 and TRBJ2-7, with 10 bases lining up with TRBD2. Germline V CDR1 and CDR2: SEHNR, FQNEAQ (reference sequence). The trim removed 3 bases at V and 5 bases at J, leaving 7 bases unmatched. The CDR3 spans 15 residues. Written as DNA, the CDR3 is TGTGCCAGCAGCTTTGGGGCTAGCGGGAGTCACGAGCAGTACTTC. This translates into CASSFGASGSHEQYF.

V and J are TRBV29-1 and TRBJ2-7; D remains ambiguous. The CDR3 sequence is 12 residues long. V lost 4 bases to trimming and J lost 3 bases, with 10 bases between them. Germline values: CDR1 SQVTM, CDR2 ANQGSEA. CDR3 sequence: CSVADTNYEQYF. Here the CDR3 DNA reads TGCAGCGTTGCTGACACCAACTACGAGCAGTACTTC.

The V gene is TRBV29-1, the J gene TRBJ2-3; D is undetermined. In germline, CDR1 is SQVTM, CDR2 ANQGSEA. Trimming cost V 2 bases and J 2 bases, with 8 bases left between them. The CDR3 has 13 amino acids. The chain's CDR3 is CSVEHQTTDTQYF. CDR3 nucleotide sequence: TGCAGCGTTGAACACCAGACCACAGATACGCAGTATTTT.

In its sample, this clonotype was seen a few times. The gene calls are TRBV7-6 and TRBJ2-7; D not resolved. Germline CDR1 reads SGHVS; CDR2 reads FNYEAQ. Trimming stripped 5 bases from V and 2 bases from J, with 16 bases between. CDR3 length: 15 residues. The CDR3: CASSPSSSRPYEQYF. The CDR3 DNA reads TGTGCCAGCAGCCCATCTAGTTCCCGGCCCTACGAGCAGTACTTC.

The chain has TRBV20-1 and TRBJ2-3; 9 positions agree with TRBD1. Germline lookup yields CDR1 DFQATT and CDR2 SNEGSKA (reference sequence). This CDR3 spans 14 amino acids. The ends lost 3 bases at V and 9 bases at J; junction bases unmatched: 10. The CDR3, as DNA: TGCAGTGCTAGTACAGGGGGCGGACCAGGGACGCAGTATTTT. It yields the protein CSASTGGGPGTQYF.

This clonotype was found a few times. This chain connects TRBV7-6 to TRBJ2-7; tentative D call: TRBD1 (6 bases). This CDR3 region has 14 residues. Looked up from germline, CDR1 is SGHVS and CDR2 is FNYEAQ. V shed 5 bases and J shed 3 bases, with 14 bases lying between them. The CDR3 loop is CASSPQTGNYEQYF. The CDR3 nucleotides read TGTGCCAGCAGCCCTCAAACAGGGAACTACGAGCAGTACTTC.

This clonotype was counted only a few times. This chain joins TRBV5-1 and TRBJ2-3; maybe TRBD1 (7 bases). Germline CDR1 is SGHRS and CDR2 is YFSETQ. The V gene lost 4 bases and the J gene lost 3 bases, with 18 bases spanning the gap. The CDR3 sequence is 16 residues long. The CDR3 DNA reads as TGCGCCAGCAGCCCCACGGGAGACAGGGAAACAGATACGCAGTATTTT. This codes for CASSPTGDRETDTQYF.

V gene TRBV29-1 combines with J gene TRBJ2-7, with TRBD1 as a possible D gene (6 bases). V shed 3 bases and J shed 6 bases, with 18 bases lying between them. The V gene's germline CDR1 is SQVTM and CDR2 ANQGSEA. The CDR3 loop spans 14 amino acids. Here the CDR3 reads CSVDLTGRGSEQYF. For the CDR3, the DNA is TGCAGCGTTGACCTGACAGGACGTGGGTCCGAGCAGTACTTC.

CDR3 in DNA: TGTGCCAGTAGTGGGTGGAGCTCCTACAATGAGCAGTTCTTC. This sequence encodes CASSGWSSYNEQFF. The V call is TRBV19, the J call TRBJ2-1; no definite D call. There are 14 residues in the CDR3. The germline V gene encodes CDR1 LNHDA and CDR2 SQIVND (reference sequence). Trimming took 5 bases from V and 0 from J, leaving 8 bases between them.

This chain uses TRBV5-4 with TRBJ1-5; the match to TRBD1 covers 7 bases. V shed 4 bases and J 3 bases; nucleotides not matched to a gene: 7. This CDR3 contains 15 residues. Germline V gene data show CDR1 as SGHNT and CDR2 as YYREEE (reference sequence). CDR3 sequence (DNA): TGTGCCAGCAGCCCCGGGACAGACCCCAATCAGCCCCAGCATTTT. Translation gives CASSPGTDPNQPQHF.

The V and J genes are TRBV7-2 and TRBJ2-7, with 10 bases matching TRBD2. CDR3 length: 14 amino acids. From germline, CDR1 is SGHTA and CDR2 FQGNSA. Trimming cost V 7 bases and J 3 bases; bases outside gene matches: 6. Here the CDR3 reads CASTWTSGNYEQYF. The CDR3, as DNA: TGTGCCAGCACCTGGACTAGCGGAAACTACGAGCAGTACTTC. The whole variable domain, filled in from reference TRBV7-2 and TRBJ2-7, reads GAGVSQSPSNKVTEKGKDVELRCDPISGHTALYWYRQSLGQGLEFLIYFQGNSAPDKSGLPSDRFSAERTGGSVSTLTIQRTQQEDSAVYLCASTWTSGNYEQYFGPGTRLTVT.

The rearrangement uses TRBV20-1 and TRBJ2-3; 8 bases map to TRBD2. V lost 4 bases to trimming and J lost 1 base; unmatched junction nucleotides: 4. This CDR3 is 14 amino acids long. The germline CDR1 and CDR2 sequences are DFQATT and SNEGSKA (reference sequence). DNA for the CDR3: TGCAGTGCTAAGGTGCGGGAGGGCACAGATACGCAGTATTTT. Protein product: CSAKVREGTDTQYF.

The table lists this clonotype with a few counts. The gene calls are TRBV5-1 and TRBJ2-1; 8 bases line up with TRBD1. The germline CDR1 and CDR2 sequences are SGHRS and YFSETQ. With V trimmed by 6 bases and J by 8 bases, 7 bases remained unmatched. CDR3 size: 13 residues. CDR3 nucleotide sequence: TGCGCCAGCACGCTTTCGACAGGGGATGAGCAGTTCTTC. Residues: CASTLSTGDEQFF.

The sample holds a few counts of this clonotype. The rearrangement links TRBV6-1 to TRBJ2-3; 10 nucleotides agree with TRBD2. This CDR3 contains 16 residues. CDR1 is MNHNS, CDR2 SASEGT, per germline. The V gene end was trimmed by 5 bases and the J gene end by 1 base; junction bases not matched to a gene: 6. The CDR3 loop is CASSPRTSGRTDTQYF. The CDR3, as DNA: TGTGCCAGCAGTCCGCGGACTAGCGGCCGCACAGATACGCAGTATTTT.

This clonotype was observed a handful of times. The rearrangement uses TRBV10-3 and TRBJ2-7, with TRBD2 identical over 8 bases. V dropped 7 bases and J dropped 3; count of bases not matched to a gene: 5. This CDR3 is built from 13 residues. The germline gives CDR1 ENHRY, CDR2 SYGVKD. CDR3 sequence: CAINRGGDYEQYF. The CDR3 DNA reads TGTGCCATCAATCGGGGGGGAGACTACGAGCAGTACTTC.

The chain joins TRBV10-3 to TRBJ2-7; D gene ambiguous. The CDR3 spans 13 residues. Trimming took 6 bases from V and 1 from J, leaving 10 bases between them. The germline V gene has CDR1 ENHRY and CDR2 SYGVKD. In DNA, the CDR3 is TGTGCCATCAGAGGGCAGGAATCCTACGAGCAGTACTTC. It is translated as CAIRGQESYEQYF.

This clonotype showed up just a few times. CDR3 coding DNA: TGCAGTGCTTGGACAGGGGGCACAGATACGCAGTATTTT. Translated: CSAWTGGTDTQYF. This chain joins TRBV20-1 and TRBJ2-3; 9 bases align to TRBD1. The CDR3 is 13 residues long. The junction had 1 base not matched to a gene; V was cut back by 5 bases and J by 1 base. In germline, CDR1 is DFQATT, CDR2 SNEGSKA (reference sequence).

There are a few counts of this clonotype. The chain has TRBV7-2 and TRBJ2-2; D is undetermined. CDR1 and CDR2 from the germline V gene are SGHTA and FQGNSA. This CDR3 is 14 amino acids long. Trimming stripped 8 bases from V and 3 bases from J, with 13 bases between. CDR3 loop: CASRPGPYTGELFF. The CDR3 region has the DNA TGTGCCAGCCGGCCCGGACCATACACCGGGGAGCTGTTTTTT.

This clonotype has only a few counts. The chain carries TRBV12-3 or TRBV12-4 and TRBJ2-5; D is unclear. This CDR3 spans 15 amino acids. Trimming removed 2 bases at V and 2 bases at J, with 12 bases between. The CDR3 DNA follows: TGTGCCAGCAGTTTATATGGGTCAGAGCAAGAGACCCAGTACTTC. It yields the protein CASSLYGSEQETQYF.

This clonotype appeared a few times. The V call is TRBV20-1, the J call TRBJ2-7; a possible D gene is TRBD1 (6 bases). V was pared by 3 bases and J by 1 base, with 19 bases between. The germline gives CDR1 DFQATT, CDR2 SNEGSKA (reference sequence). The CDR3 extends over 16 amino acids. CDR3 residues: CSASGFRTASSYEQYF. The CDR3 coding sequence is TGCAGTGCTAGTGGTTTCCGGACAGCGTCATCCTACGAGCAGTACTTC.